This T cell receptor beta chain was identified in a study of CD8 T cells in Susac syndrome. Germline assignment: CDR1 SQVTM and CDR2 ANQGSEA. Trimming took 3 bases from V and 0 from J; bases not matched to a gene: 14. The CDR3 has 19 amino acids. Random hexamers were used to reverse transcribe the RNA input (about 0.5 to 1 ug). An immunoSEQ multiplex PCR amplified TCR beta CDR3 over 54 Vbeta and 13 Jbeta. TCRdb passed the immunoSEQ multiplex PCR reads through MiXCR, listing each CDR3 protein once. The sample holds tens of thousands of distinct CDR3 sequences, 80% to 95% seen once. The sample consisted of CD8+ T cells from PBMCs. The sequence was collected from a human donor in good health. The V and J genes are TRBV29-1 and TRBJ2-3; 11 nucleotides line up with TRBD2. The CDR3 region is CSVEALAGGFVSSTDTQYF. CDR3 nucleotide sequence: TGCAGCGTTGAGGCTCTAGCGGGAGGCTTTGTCTCCAGCACAGATACGCAGTATTTT.